A single sample is the source of the 13 T cell receptor beta chains below, sequenced in a study of cytomegalovirus exposure and HLA in healthy donors. Primers included in the PCR were 60 Vbeta and 13 Jbeta primers. Sequenced by immunoSEQ multiplex PCR; TCRdb stores in-frame clones only, minus some. This sample contains about 41,000 clones. Sequencing was carried out using PBMCs. These receptors all stem from a man aged 30 to 39 in good health and CMV-seronegative.

The genes are TRBV7-9 and TRBJ2-7; the D is unclear. CDR3 size: 12 residues. The germline V and J ends were trimmed by 5 bases and 2 bases, with 7 bases remaining between them. Looked up from germline, CDR1 is SEHNR and CDR2 is FQNEAQ (reference sequence). Here the CDR3 reads CASSPSAYEQYF. The DNA for the CDR3 is TGTGCCAGCAGCCCCAGCGCCTACGAGCAGTACTTC.

The chain is built from TRBV19 and TRBJ1-1; 7 bases are shared with TRBD1. The J segment lost 0 bases and the V segment lost 4 bases, leaving 2 bases of the junction unmatched. Germline assignment: CDR1 LNHDA and CDR2 SQIVND (reference sequence). The CDR3 consists of 14 residues. Here the CDR3 DNA reads TGTGCCAGTAGTAAAACAGGGGTGAACACTGAAGCTTTCTTT. It specifies CASSKTGVNTEAFF.

V usage is TRBV2 and J usage is TRBJ2-7, with 11 bases matching TRBD1. The junction had 11 bases not matched to a gene; V was cut back by 10 bases and J by 3 bases. The CDR3 totals 15 residues. Germline V gene sequence: CDR1 SNHLY, CDR2 FYNNEI. CDR3 coding DNA: TGTGCCAACCCCGTTAGGACAGGGGGCCGCTACGAGCAGTACTTC. This gives the protein CANPVRTGGRYEQYF.

The chain has TRBV6-5 and TRBJ1-1, with 8 bases identical to TRBD1. V was clipped by 0 bases and J by 1 base; unmatched bases: 1. This CDR3 comprises 15 residues. Germline CDR1 and CDR2: MNHEY and SVGAGI. The CDR3 DNA is TGTGCCAGCAGTTACTCGGGACAGGCGAACACTGAAGCTTTCTTT. Encoded protein: CASSYSGQANTEAFF.

The chain employs TRBV29-1 and TRBJ1-2; no firm D call. The ends were cut back, 7 bases at V and 0 bases at J, with 12 bases in the middle. Germline CDR1 and CDR2: SQVTM and ANQGSEA. This CDR3 is built from 13 residues. DNA of the CDR3: TGCAGCGCCGGGGAGGAAGCTAACTATGGCTACACCTTC. This codes for CSAGEEANYGYTF.

The chain combines TRBV9 with TRBJ2-7, with 8 bases lining up with TRBD1. V dropped 4 bases and J dropped 3; count of bases not matched to a gene: 6. The CDR3 spans 14 residues. Germline-derived CDR1 and CDR2 are SGDLS and YYNGEE. This CDR3 reads CASSPQGALYEQYF. CDR3 nucleotide sequence: TGTGCCAGCAGCCCCCAGGGGGCTCTCTACGAGCAGTACTTC. The full variable domain, its missing parts supplied by reference TRBV9 and TRBJ2-7, is DSGVTQTPKHLITATGQRVTLRCSPRSGDLSVYWYQQSLDQGLQFLIQYYNGEERAKGNILERFSAQQFPDLHSELNLSSLELGDSALYFCASSPQGALYEQYFGPGTRLTVT.

The CDR3 region has the DNA TGTGCCAGCAGTGTACTAACAGGGGCTGGGCCCCAGCATTTT. Protein: CASSVLTGAGPQHF. This chain joins TRBV6-1 and TRBJ1-5, with 7 bases fitting TRBD1. The CDR3 extends over 14 amino acids. Germline V gives CDR1 MNHNS, CDR2 SASEGT. J was trimmed by 9 bases and V by 4 bases; bases with no gene match: 9.

The V call is TRBV7-9, the J call TRBJ1-2; D call uncertain. The germline CDR1 and CDR2 sequences are SEHNR and FQNEAQ (reference sequence). The length of the CDR3 is 13 residues. V was shortened by 7 bases and J by 3 bases, with 12 bases between the two germline ends. CDR3 protein: CASMLGGHYGYTF. CDR3 nucleotides: TGTGCCAGCATGCTAGGTGGTCACTATGGCTACACCTTC. Using reference TRBV7-9 and TRBJ1-2 for the parts outside the CDR3, the full variable domain is DTGVSQNPRHKITKRGQNVTFRCDPISEHNRLYWYRQTLGQGPEFLTYFQNEAQLEKSRLLSDRFSAERPKGSFSTLEIQRTEQGDSAMYLCASMLGGHYGYTFGSGTRLTVV.

V usage is TRBV27 and J usage is TRBJ1-5; no clear D gene. V dropped 6 bases and J dropped 4 bases, with 10 bases sitting between them. Per the germline V gene, CDR1 is MNHEY and CDR2 is SMNVEV (reference sequence). This CDR3 region has 13 residues. The CDR3 DNA is TGTGCCAGCAGCCTAGGTTCGAATCAGCCCCAGCATTTT. Amino acids: CASSLGSNQPQHF.

The chain has TRBV9 and TRBJ1-2; D is perhaps TRBD1 (6 bases). V dropped 0 bases and J dropped 2 bases, with 14 bases sitting between them. Germline V gene lookup returns CDR1 SGDLS and CDR2 YYNGEE. This CDR3 region has 16 residues. CDR3: CASSVEGVRANYGYTF. The CDR3 region has the DNA TGTGCCAGCAGCGTAGAGGGGGTCAGAGCAAACTATGGCTACACCTTC.

The rearrangement uses TRBV12-5 and TRBJ1-2; 12 positions agree with TRBD1. With V trimmed by 7 bases and J by 1 base, 7 bases remained unmatched. There are 16 residues in the CDR3. Germline values: CDR1 LGHNT, CDR2 FRNRAP. CDR3 DNA sequence: TGTGCTAGTGTTCCGGGACAGGGGGCACTTAACTATGGCTACACCTTC. Translation gives CASVPGQGALNYGYTF.

This chain connects TRBV15 to TRBJ2-5; TRBD2 matches 11 bases. CDR3 length: 17 residues. The ends lost 1 base at V and 0 bases at J; junction bases unmatched: 4. The germline V gene has CDR1 LNHNV and CDR2 YYDKDF (reference sequence). The CDR3 reads CATSRGGTSGYQETQYF. The CDR3, as DNA: TGTGCCACCAGCAGAGGCGGGACTAGCGGATACCAAGAGACCCAGTACTTC.

The chain links TRBV4-3 to TRBJ1-6; 10 bases are a match to TRBD1. The germline gives CDR1 LGHNA, CDR2 YSLEER. The V and J ends lost 5 bases and 10 bases, in that order; junction bases with no gene match: 2. The CDR3 spans 13 residues. DNA for the CDR3: TGCGCCAGCAGCGACAGGGGGCTGTCACCCCTCCACTTT. Its translation: CASSDRGLSPLHF.